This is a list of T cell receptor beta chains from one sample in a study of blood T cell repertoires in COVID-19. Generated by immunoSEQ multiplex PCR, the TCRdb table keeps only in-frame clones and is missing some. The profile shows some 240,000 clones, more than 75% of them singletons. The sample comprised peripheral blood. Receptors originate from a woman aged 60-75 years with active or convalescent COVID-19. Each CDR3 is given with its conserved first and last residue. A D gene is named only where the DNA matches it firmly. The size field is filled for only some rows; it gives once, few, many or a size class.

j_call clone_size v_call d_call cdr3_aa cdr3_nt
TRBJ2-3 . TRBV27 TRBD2 CASSPRTSGGAADTQYF TGTGCCAGCAGTCCCCGGACTAGCGGGGGGGCCGCAGATACGCAGTATTTT
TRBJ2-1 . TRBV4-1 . CASSQWRGDRDYEQFF TGCGCCAGCAGCCAATGGCGGGGGGACAGGGACTATGAGCAGTTCTTC
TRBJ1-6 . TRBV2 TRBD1 CASSKGALSNF TGTGCCAGCAGTAAGGGGGCCCTGTCGAATTTT
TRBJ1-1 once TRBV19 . CASSTPHRESEAFF TGTGCCAGTAGTACCCCTCACAGGGAGAGTGAAGCTTTCTTT
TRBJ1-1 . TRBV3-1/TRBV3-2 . CASTRAGSTEAFF TGTGCCAGCACCCGGGCAGGGTCCACTGAAGCTTTCTTT
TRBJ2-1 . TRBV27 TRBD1 CASSLTGDQWDEQFF TGTGCCAGCAGTTTGACAGGGGACCAATGGGATGAGCAGTTCTTC
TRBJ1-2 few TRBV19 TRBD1 CASGRDRLSGYTF TGTGCCAGTGGCCGGGACAGGTTAAGTGGCTACACCTTC
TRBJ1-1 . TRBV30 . CAWRGHMNTEAFF TGTGCCTGGAGGGGACACATGAACACTGAAGCTTTCTTT
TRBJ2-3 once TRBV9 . CASSVGETTTQYF TGTGCCAGCAGCGTAGGGGAGACTACCACGCAGTATTTT
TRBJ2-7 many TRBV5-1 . CASSFIAGFGEQYF TGCGCCAGCAGCTTTATTGCAGGGTTCGGAGAGCAGTACTTC
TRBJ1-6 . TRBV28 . CASSLEGVSSYNSPLHF TGTGCCAGCAGTCTTGAGGGGGTCAGCTCCTATAATTCACCCCTCCACTTT
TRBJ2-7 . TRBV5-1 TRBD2 CASSLAGGRGATYEQYF TGCGCCAGCAGCTTGGCCGGCGGGCGGGGGGCTACCTACGAGCAGTACTTC
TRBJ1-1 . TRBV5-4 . CASSLDSTGTTEAFF TGTGCCAGCAGCTTGGATAGTACAGGGACCACTGAAGCTTTCTTT
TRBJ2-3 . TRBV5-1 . CASSLIPRGANGGTDTQYF TGCGCCAGCAGCTTGATTCCCCGGGGGGCCAACGGGGGCACAGATACGCAGTATTTT
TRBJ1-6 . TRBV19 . CASGPGFNSPLHF TGTGCCTCCGGTCCGGGGTTTAATTCACCCCTCCACTTT
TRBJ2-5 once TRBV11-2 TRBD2 CASSSHLAGGQETQYF TGTGCCAGCAGCTCACATCTAGCGGGGGGACAAGAGACCCAGTACTTC
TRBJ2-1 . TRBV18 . CASSSQGSVRKRNNEQFF TGTGCCAGCTCGTCGCAGGGTTCCGTAAGGAAGAGGAACAATGAGCAGTTCTTC
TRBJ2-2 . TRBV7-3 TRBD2 CASRAGPNTGELFF TGTGCCAGCAGAGCGGGGCCGAACACCGGGGAGCTGTTTTTT
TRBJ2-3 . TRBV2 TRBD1 CASSGDRGLSTDTQYF TGTGCCAGCAGTGGTGACAGGGGCCTTAGCACAGATACGCAGTATTTT
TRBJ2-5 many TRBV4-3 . CASSQGTLERETQYF TGCGCCAGCAGCCAAGGGACTCTGGAGAGAGAGACCCAGTACTTC
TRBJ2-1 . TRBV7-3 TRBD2 CASSQYSSGEQFF TGTGCCAGCAGCCAATACTCTAGCGGTGAGCAGTTCTTC
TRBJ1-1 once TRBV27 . CASRTPGDRTEAFF TGTGCCAGCAGAACCCCGGGGGATAGGACTGAAGCTTTCTTT
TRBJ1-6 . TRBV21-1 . CASGDSYNSPLHF TGTGCCAGCGGGGACAGTTATAATTCACCCCTCCACTTT
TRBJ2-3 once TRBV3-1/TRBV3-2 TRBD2 CASSPPTGTSGGTDTQYF TGTGCCAGCAGCCCACCGACGGGGACTAGCGGCGGCACAGATACGCAGTATTTT
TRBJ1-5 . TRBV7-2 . CASSQGMGTQHF TGTGCCAGCAGCCAGGGAATGGGGACCCAGCATTTT
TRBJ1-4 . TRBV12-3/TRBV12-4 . CASSLSGGEKLFF TGTGCCAGCAGTTTGTCGGGAGGGGAAAAACTGTTTTTT
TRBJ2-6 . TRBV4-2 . CASSQDPSGANVLTF TGTGCCAGCAGCCAAGATCCTAGTGGGGCCAACGTCCTGACTTTC